The next 4 T cell receptor beta chains were all read from a single sample in a study of regulatory T cells in long-lasting Graves disease. Building the TCR beta libraries relied on iRepertoire HTBI primers, and CDR3 regions underwent Arm-PCR. MiXCR, applied by TCRdb to the multiplex PCR reads, yields one record per CDR3 protein. The repertoire has 420,000 or so distinct CDR3 sequences, about 16% of them found once; the top ten carry under 30%. The sample's time point: newly diagnosed GD, antithyroid drugs for less than 3 months. The TCR library was made from RNA extracted from PBMCs. In addition, the sample was reused for a study of T cells in Graves' hyperthyroidism and ophthalmopathy.

The specimen was peripheral blood mononuclear cells (PBMCs), collected at new diagnosis, from a patient treated with antithyroid drugs. The receptors shown here come from a woman under 30 with Graves disease.

As for this clonotype: Lacking the conserved final phenylalanine or tryptophan, this CDR3 likely reflects a read error. The chain has TRBV12-3 or TRBV12-4 and TRBJ2-7; TRBD2 aligns across 14 bases. The junction had 7 bases not matched to a gene; V was cut back by 4 bases and J by 2 bases. The CDR3 is 17 amino acids. The CDR3 nucleotides read TGTGCCAGCAGTTCGTCCGGGACTAGCGGGAGCACCTACGAGCAGTACCTC. Residues: CASSSSGTSGSTYEQYL.

This clonotype showed up many times. The V gene is TRBV10-1, the J gene TRBJ1-1; possible D gene TRBD1, 6 bases. This CDR3 comprises 14 residues. The V and J ends lost 5 bases and 3 bases respectively, with 13 bases between them. Germline V gives CDR1 WNHNN, CDR2 SYGVQD (reference sequence). CDR3 nucleotides: TGCGCCAGCAGTTTGACAGGACGGGACACTGAAGCTTTCTTT. This encodes CASSLTGRDTEAFF.

This clonotype was seen a handful of times. CDR3 region: CASSFRGTYNEQFF. The CDR3 nucleotides are TGTGCCAGCAGCTTCAGGGGAACCTACAATGAGCAGTTCTTC. J is TRBJ2-1 and V is TRBV7-3; D perhaps matches TRBD1 (6 bases). CDR3 length: 14 residues. Germline CDR1 SGHTA, CDR2 FQGTGA. The V end lost 3 bases, the J end lost 2 bases, and 8 bases lay between the germline ends.

The gene calls are TRBV3-1 and TRBJ1-6, with 8 bases that match TRBD1. The CDR3 totals 15 residues. V lost 6 bases and J lost 5; bases outside the gene matches: 6. Germline assignment: CDR1 LGHDT and CDR2 YNNKEL (reference sequence). Here the CDR3 DNA reads TGTGCCAGCAGTCACAGGGGGTCAAATAATTCACCCCTCCACTTT. This sequence encodes CASSHRGSNNSPLHF.